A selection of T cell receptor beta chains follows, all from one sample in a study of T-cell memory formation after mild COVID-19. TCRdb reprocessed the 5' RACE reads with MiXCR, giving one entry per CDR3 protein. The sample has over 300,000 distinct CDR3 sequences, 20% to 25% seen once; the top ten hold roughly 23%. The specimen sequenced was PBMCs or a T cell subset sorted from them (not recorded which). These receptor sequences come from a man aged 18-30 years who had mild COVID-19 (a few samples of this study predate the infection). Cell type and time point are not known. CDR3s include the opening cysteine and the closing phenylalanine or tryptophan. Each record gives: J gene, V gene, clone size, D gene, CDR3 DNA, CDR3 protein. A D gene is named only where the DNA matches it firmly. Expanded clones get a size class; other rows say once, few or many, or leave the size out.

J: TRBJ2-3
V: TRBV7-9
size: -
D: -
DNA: TGTGCCAGCAGCTTAGCGGCTAGCACAGATACGCAGTATTTT
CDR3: CASSLAASTDTQYF

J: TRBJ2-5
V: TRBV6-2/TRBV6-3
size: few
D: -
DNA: TGTGCCAGCATGGACGGGGGAGAGACCCAGTACTTC
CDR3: CASMDGGETQYF

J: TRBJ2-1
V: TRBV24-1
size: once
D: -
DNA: TGTGCCACCAGTGCGGCAGGGGCGTATGAGCAGTTCTTC
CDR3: CATSAAGAYEQFF

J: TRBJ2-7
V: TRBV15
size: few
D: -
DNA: TGTGCCACCAGCAGAGCGGACAGATACGAGCAGTACTTC
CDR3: CATSRADRYEQYF

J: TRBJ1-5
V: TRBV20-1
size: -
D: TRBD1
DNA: TGCAGTGCCCAGAAGCCTGGGGACAGGGCCCAGCCCCAGCATTTT
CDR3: CSAQKPGDRAQPQHF

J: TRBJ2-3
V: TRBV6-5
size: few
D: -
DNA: TGTGCCAGCAGTTACTCGGCCGGGGCGCCGGGAGATACGCAGTATTTT
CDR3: CASSYSAGAPGDTQYF

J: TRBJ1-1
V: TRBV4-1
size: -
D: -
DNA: TGCGCCAGCAGCCAAGGGGGTCGTACAGGCATGAACACTGAAGCTTTCTTT
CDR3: CASSQGGRTGMNTEAFF

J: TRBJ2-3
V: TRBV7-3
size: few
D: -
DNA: TGTGCCAGCAGCTTAATGAAGGGACTTGGCACAGATACGCAGTATTTT
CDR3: CASSLMKGLGTDTQYF

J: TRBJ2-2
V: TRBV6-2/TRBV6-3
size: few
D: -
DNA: TGTGCCAGCAGTTTAGGGACGGAGAACACCGGGGAGCTGTTTTTT
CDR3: CASSLGTENTGELFF

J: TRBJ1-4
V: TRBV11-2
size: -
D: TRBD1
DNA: TGTGCCAGCACCCGGACAGGCCGTAATGAAAAACTGTTTTTT
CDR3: CASTRTGRNEKLFF

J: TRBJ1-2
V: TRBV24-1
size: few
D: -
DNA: TGTGCCACCAGTGAGCCGCACAAAGAGGGTCGGTTCTATGGCTACACCTTC
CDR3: CATSEPHKEGRFYGYTF

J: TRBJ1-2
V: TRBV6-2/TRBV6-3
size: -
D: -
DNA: TGTGCCAGCAGTGCGACAGAAAACTATGGCTACACCTTC
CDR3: CASSATENYGYTF

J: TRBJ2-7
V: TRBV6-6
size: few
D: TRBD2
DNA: TGTGCCAGCAGTAAGACTAGCGGGGGTTATTACGAGCAGTACTTC
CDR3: CASSKTSGGYYEQYF

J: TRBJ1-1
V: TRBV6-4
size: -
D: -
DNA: TGTGCCAGCAGCATCACGGCCACAGGGGAAGCTTTCTTT
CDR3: CASSITATGEAFF

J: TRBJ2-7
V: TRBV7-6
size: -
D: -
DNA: TGTGCCAGCAGCTGGGGGGACACTACCTACGAGCAGTACTTC
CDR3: CASSWGDTTYEQYF

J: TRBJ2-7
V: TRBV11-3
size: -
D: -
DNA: TGTGCCAGCAGCTTAGGAGGCCAGTCCTACGAGCAGTACTTC
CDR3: CASSLGGQSYEQYF

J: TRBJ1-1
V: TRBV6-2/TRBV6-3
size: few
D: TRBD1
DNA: TGTGCCAGCAGGCCAGGGACAGGGGCATATTTGGGCACTGAAGCTTTCTTT
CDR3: CASRPGTGAYLGTEAFF

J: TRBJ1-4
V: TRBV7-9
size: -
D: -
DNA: TGTGCCAGCAGCTTAAGGGGAAGGGCTAATGAAAAACTGTTTTTT
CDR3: CASSLRGRANEKLFF

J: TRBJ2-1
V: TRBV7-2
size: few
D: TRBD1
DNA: TGTGCCAGCAGCCCCACCGGGACAGTGGGTGAGCAGTTCTTC
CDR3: CASSPTGTVGEQFF

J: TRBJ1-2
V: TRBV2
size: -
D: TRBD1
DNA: TGTGCCAGCAGTGGCCGACGACAGGGAGGAGATGGCTACACCTTC
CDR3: CASSGRRQGGDGYTF

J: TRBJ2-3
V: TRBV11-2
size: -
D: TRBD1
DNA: TGTGCCAGCAGCTCCGGACAGGGACCTCAGAAGCAGTATTTT
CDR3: CASSSGQGPQKQYF

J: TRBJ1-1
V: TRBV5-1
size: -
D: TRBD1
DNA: TGCGCCAGCAGCATTAGGACAGGGCCGAACACTGAAGCTTTCTTT
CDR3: CASSIRTGPNTEAFF

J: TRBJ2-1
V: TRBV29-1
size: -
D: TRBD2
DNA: TGCAGCGTTGGTGCGGGGGGAGGTAATGAGCGGCAGTTCTTC
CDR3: CSVGAGGGNERQFF

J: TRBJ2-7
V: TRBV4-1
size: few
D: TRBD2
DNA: TGCGCCAGCAGCCAAGATCCGTCCTGGACTAGCGGATCCTACGAGCAGTACTTC
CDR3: CASSQDPSWTSGSYEQYF

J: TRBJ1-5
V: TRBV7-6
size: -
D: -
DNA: TGTGCCAGCAGCTTTTTCCGGCAGCCCCAGCATTTT
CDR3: CASSFFRQPQHF

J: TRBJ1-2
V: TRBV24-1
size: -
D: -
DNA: TGTGCCACCAGTGATTCCCCCGACTATGGCTACACCTTC
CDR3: CATSDSPDYGYTF

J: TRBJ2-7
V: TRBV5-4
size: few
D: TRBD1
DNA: TGTGCCAGCAGCCAGGGGGCCTACGAGCAGTACTTC
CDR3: CASSQGAYEQYF

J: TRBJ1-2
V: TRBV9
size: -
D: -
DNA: TGTGCCAGCAGCGGCGGCCGCAATCCATTCTATGGCTACACCTTC
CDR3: CASSGGRNPFYGYTF

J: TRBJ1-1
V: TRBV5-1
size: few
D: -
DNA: TGCGCCAGCAGCTTGGAGGGAGGGGCTGAAGCTTTCTTT
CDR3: CASSLEGGAEAFF

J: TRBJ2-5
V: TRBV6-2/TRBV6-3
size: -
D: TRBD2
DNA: TGTGCCAGCAGTTACTCGCCCTTAGCGGGGAGAGAAGAGACCCAGTACTTC
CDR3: CASSYSPLAGREETQYF

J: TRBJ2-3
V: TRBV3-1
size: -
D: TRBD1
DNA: TGTGCCAGCAGCCAAGCCCAACAGGGGGGTAGAGATACGCAGTATTTT
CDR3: CASSQAQQGGRDTQYF

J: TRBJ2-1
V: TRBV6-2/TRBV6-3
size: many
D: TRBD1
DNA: TGTGCCAGCAGAGACAACAGGGGTGGTGAGCAGTTCTTC
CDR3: CASRDNRGGEQFF

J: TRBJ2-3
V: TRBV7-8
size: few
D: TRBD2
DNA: TGTGCCAGCAGCGCGCTAGCGGGGGTCACAGATACGCAGTATTTT
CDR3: CASSALAGVTDTQYF

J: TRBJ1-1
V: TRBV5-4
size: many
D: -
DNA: TGTGCCAGCAGCTTGGGGGGGTCCGGCCGGGCTTTCTTT
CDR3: CASSLGGSGRAFF

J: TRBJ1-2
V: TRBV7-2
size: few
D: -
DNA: TGTGCCAGCAGTTACGACAAGCAATATGGCTACACCTTC
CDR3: CASSYDKQYGYTF

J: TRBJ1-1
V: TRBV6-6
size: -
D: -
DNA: TGTGCCAGCAGTTACTTGCGTTACACGAACACTGAAGCTTTCTTT
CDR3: CASSYLRYTNTEAFF

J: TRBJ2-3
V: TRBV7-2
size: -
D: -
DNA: TGTGCCAGCAGCCCCCGGAACGGGGCCCCCGATACGCAGTATTTT
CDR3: CASSPRNGAPDTQYF

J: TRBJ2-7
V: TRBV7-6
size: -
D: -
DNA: TGTGCCAGCAGCTCCACGGGGGGCCTGGCCTACGAGCAGTACTTC
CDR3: CASSSTGGLAYEQYF

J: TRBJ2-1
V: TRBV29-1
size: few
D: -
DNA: TGCAGCGTTGAAGATCTAGGTAATGAGCAGTTCTTC
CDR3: CSVEDLGNEQFF

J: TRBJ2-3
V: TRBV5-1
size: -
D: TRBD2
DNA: TGCGCCAGCAGAATCCCATCGACCGGGGGGGCCACAGATACGCAGTATTTT
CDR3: CASRIPSTGGATDTQYF

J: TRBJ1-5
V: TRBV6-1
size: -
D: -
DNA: TGTGCCAGCAGGCCAGCAGGGTTTAGCAATCAGCCCCAGCATTTT
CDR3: CASRPAGFSNQPQHF

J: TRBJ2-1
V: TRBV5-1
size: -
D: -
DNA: TGCGCCAGCAGCCACGACGACAATGAGCAGTTCTTC
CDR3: CASSHDDNEQFF

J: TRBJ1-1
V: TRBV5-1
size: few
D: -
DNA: TGCGCCAGCAGCTTGGACAGCCAGAACACTGAAGCTTTCTTT
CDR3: CASSLDSQNTEAFF

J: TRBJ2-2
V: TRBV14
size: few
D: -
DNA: TGTGCCAGCAGCCAAGTCCGCAGGGGAGCCGGGGAGCTGTTTTTT
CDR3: CASSQVRRGAGELFF

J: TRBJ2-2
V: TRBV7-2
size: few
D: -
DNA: TGTGCCAGCAGCTTAAGGGGGGGCTGGGACACCGGGGAGCTGTTTTTT
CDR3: CASSLRGGWDTGELFF

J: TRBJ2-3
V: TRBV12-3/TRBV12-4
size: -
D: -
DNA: TGTGCCAGCAGTTTATACCCCTCGGGGACAGATACGCAGTATTTT
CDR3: CASSLYPSGTDTQYF

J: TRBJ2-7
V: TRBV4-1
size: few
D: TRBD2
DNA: TGCGCCAGCAGCGGACTAGCCCACGAGCAGTACTTC
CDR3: CASSGLAHEQYF

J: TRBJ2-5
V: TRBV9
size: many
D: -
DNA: TGTGCCAGCAGTCCCGGGACCACGGAGACCCAGTACTTC
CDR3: CASSPGTTETQYF

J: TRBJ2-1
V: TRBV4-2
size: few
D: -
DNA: TGTGCCAGCAGCCAAGGCTTTCGCTCCTACAATGAGCAGTTCTTC
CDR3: CASSQGFRSYNEQFF

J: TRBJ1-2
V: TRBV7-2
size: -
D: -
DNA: TGTGCCAGCAGCCAGTTGGAGGGCAGCAACTATGGCTACACCTTC
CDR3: CASSQLEGSNYGYTF